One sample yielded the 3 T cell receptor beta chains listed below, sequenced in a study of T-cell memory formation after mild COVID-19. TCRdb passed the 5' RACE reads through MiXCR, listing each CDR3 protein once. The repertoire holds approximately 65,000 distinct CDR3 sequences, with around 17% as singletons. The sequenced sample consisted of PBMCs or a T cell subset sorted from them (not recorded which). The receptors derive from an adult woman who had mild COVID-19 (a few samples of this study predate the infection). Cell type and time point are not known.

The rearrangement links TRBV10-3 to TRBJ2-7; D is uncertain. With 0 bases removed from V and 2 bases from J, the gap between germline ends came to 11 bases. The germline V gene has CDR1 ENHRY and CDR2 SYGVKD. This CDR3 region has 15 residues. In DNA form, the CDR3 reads TGTGCCATCAGTGAGTCGTCAGAGGACCCCTACGAGCAGTACTTC. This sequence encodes CAISESSEDPYEQYF.

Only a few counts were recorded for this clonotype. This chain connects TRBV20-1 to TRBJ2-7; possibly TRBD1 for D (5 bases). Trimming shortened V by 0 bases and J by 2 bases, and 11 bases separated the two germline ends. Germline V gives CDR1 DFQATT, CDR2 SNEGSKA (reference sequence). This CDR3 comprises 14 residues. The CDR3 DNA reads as TGCAGTGCTAGAGATCAAGGGGTGCCCTACGAGCAGTACTTC. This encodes CSARDQGVPYEQYF.

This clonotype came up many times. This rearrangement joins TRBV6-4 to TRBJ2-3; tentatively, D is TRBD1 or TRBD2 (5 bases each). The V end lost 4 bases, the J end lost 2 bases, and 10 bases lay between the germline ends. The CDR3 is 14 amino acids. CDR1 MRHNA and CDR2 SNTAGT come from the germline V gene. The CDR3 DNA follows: TGTGCCAGCAGTGGGGACGGAATCACAGATACGCAGTATTTT. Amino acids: CASSGDGITDTQYF.